Listed below are T cell receptor beta chains from one sample, sequenced in a study of blood T cell repertoires in COVID-19. Profiling relied on immunoSEQ multiplex PCR, and the TCRdb table lists in-frame clones only, not all of them. The data show 250,000 or so clones, with roughly nine tenths seen just once and 5.5% to 8% held by the top ten. Material for sequencing was peripheral blood. The receptors shown here come from a man in his sixties with acute or convalescent COVID-19. The CDR3 runs from the conserved cysteine through the conserved F or W. The D gene is left open where the match is weak. Some rows mark clone size as missing; the rest say once, few, many or name a class of expanded clone.

d_call	clone_size	j_call	cdr3_length	v_call	cdr3_nt	cdr3_aa
NA	once	TRBJ1-2	14	TRBV6-6	TGTGCCAGCAGTTACCCCGAAGAATTGGGCGGCTACACCTTC	CASSYPEELGGYTF
NA	NA	TRBJ1-1	14	TRBV11-3	TGTGCCAGCAGCGTGAGACAAATGAACACTGAAGCTTTCTTT	CASSVRQMNTEAFF
TRBD2	NA	TRBJ2-5	15	TRBV5-5	TGTGCCAGCAGCTCACTAGCGGGAGGAAGGGAGACCCAGTACTTC	CASSSLAGGRETQYF
NA	NA	TRBJ1-1	11	TRBV28	TGTGCCAGCAGTTTATTACGGGAGGCTTTCTTT	CASSLLREAFF
NA	NA	TRBJ1-4	14	TRBV27	TGTGCCAGCAGTTCGACAGTAAGGGTCGAAAAACTGTTTTTT	CASSSTVRVEKLFF
NA	NA	TRBJ2-7	13	TRBV7-2	TGTGCCAGCAGCCTATCCGGGGGTTACGAGCAGTACTTC	CASSLSGGYEQYF
NA	NA	TRBJ1-1	15	TRBV9	TGTGCCAGCAGCGTGGCGGGGTCACGGCGCACTGAAGCTTTCTTT	CASSVAGSRRTEAFF
TRBD1	NA	TRBJ1-2	15	TRBV5-1	TGCGCCAGCAGGCAGCTTCGGGACAGAAATTATGGCTACACCTTC	CASRQLRDRNYGYTF
NA	NA	TRBJ2-7	14	TRBV7-9	TGTGCCAGCAGCATCGACAGTCACTCCTACGAGCAGTACTTC	CASSIDSHSYEQYF
NA	NA	TRBJ2-5	14	TRBV7-2	TGTGCCAGCAGCTCACAGATACTCCAAGAGACCCAGTACTTC	CASSSQILQETQYF
NA	NA	TRBJ2-7	16	TRBV7-9	TGTGCCAGCAGCTTAAGTGGTTTTGGGGCAGGGTACGAGCAGTACTTC	CASSLSGFGAGYEQYF
NA	NA	TRBJ2-7	11	TRBV14	TGTGCCAGCAGCCTAGGACTGTGGCAGTACTTC	CASSLGLWQYF
NA	NA	TRBJ1-4	18	TRBV4-2	TGTGCCAGCAGCCAAGATCGCGGCGGGGGCGCAACTAATGAAAAACTGTTTTTT	CASSQDRGGGATNEKLFF
TRBD1	NA	TRBJ1-2	14	TRBV27	TGTGCCAGCAGGGGGACAGGGGGGAACTATGGCTACACCTTC	CASRGTGGNYGYTF
NA	NA	TRBJ2-2	14	TRBV9	TGTGCCAGCAGCCCTCGGAGCTACACCGGGGAGCTGTTTTTT	CASSPRSYTGELFF
NA	once	TRBJ1-5	13	TRBV12-3/TRBV12-4	TGTGCCAGCACCGGAAGAGAGGCCCAGCCCCAGCATTTT	CASTGREAQPQHF
TRBD1	NA	TRBJ1-1	16	TRBV27	TGTGCCAGCTCCGGGACAGGGGGCGCCCTGAGAACTGAAGCTTTCTTT	CASSGTGGALRTEAFF
NA	once	TRBJ1-2	15	TRBV5-1	TGCGCCAGCAGCTTGGAGGGAGTCCTGGGGAATGGCTACACCTTC	CASSLEGVLGNGYTF
NA	NA	TRBJ2-5	12	TRBV6-5	TGTGCCAGCAGGGCCCGCCAAGAGACCCAGTACTTC	CASRARQETQYF
NA	once	TRBJ2-5	17	TRBV28	TGTGCCAGCAGCAGACTGGTGGCCGGGAGCCCTCAAGAGACCCAGTACTTC	CASSRLVAGSPQETQYF
NA	NA	TRBJ2-7	15	TRBV28	TGTGCCAGCAGCCCTTTGAGGGGGTATGGGTACGAGCAGTACTTC	CASSPLRGYGYEQYF
NA	once	TRBJ1-5	16	TRBV19	TGTGCCAGTAGTATTCCCCGTGACAGTTACAATCAGCCCCAGCATTTT	CASSIPRDSYNQPQHF
NA	NA	TRBJ2-2	15	TRBV2	TGTGCCAGCCTTCGGGGGTTGACGGGTACCGGGGAGCTGTTTTTT	CASLRGLTGTGELFF
NA	NA	TRBJ1-1	14	TRBV5-8	TGTGCCAGCAGCTTGGGCGGGATGAACACTGAAGCTTTCTTT	CASSLGGMNTEAFF
TRBD1	NA	TRBJ2-5	15	TRBV24-1	TGTGCCACCAGTGATCCCGGGACAGGGGGAGAGACCCAGTACTTC	CATSDPGTGGETQYF
TRBD2	NA	TRBJ2-7	15	TRBV3-1/TRBV3-2	TGTGCCAGCAGCCCCTTAGCGGGGAGCTCCTACGAGCAGTACTTC	CASSPLAGSSYEQYF
TRBD1	NA	TRBJ1-6	15	TRBV4-3	TGCGCCAGCAGCCAAGATGCCAGGACAGGGCTGTCCCTCCACTTT	CASSQDARTGLSLHF
TRBD1	NA	TRBJ1-2	13	TRBV27	TGTGCCAGCAGCTTCGACAGGGGGGGCGGCTACACCTTC	CASSFDRGGGYTF
TRBD1	NA	TRBJ1-2	14	TRBV6-5	TGTGCCAGCACCTACAGGGGGCGCCTTTATGGCTACACCTTC	CASTYRGRLYGYTF
TRBD1	once	TRBJ1-2	14	TRBV28	TGTGCCAGCAGTTTAACGGACAGGGCCTATGGCTACACCTTC	CASSLTDRAYGYTF
NA	NA	TRBJ1-2	17	TRBV4-3	TGCGCCAGCAGCCATGTCGGACAGCCTATCCTTAACTATGGCTACACCTTC	CASSHVGQPILNYGYTF
NA	once	TRBJ2-5	14	TRBV6-2/TRBV6-3	TGTGCCAGCAGTTATGGATCCAGAGGGGAGACCCAGTACTTC	CASSYGSRGETQYF
NA	NA	TRBJ2-2	12	TRBV7-3	TGTGCCAGCAGCTCAGACACCGGGGAGCTGTTTTTT	CASSSDTGELFF
NA	NA	TRBJ2-2	16	TRBV9	TGTGCCAGCAGCGTAGAGCCCGCGGGGTTCGGCGGGGAGCTGTTTTTT	CASSVEPAGFGGELFF
TRBD2	NA	TRBJ2-1	15	TRBV7-3	TGTGCCAGCAGCTTAACGTCTAGCGGGAGGGGTGAGCAGTTCTTC	CASSLTSSGRGEQFF
TRBD2	NA	TRBJ2-1	18	TRBV4-2	TGTGCCAGCAACGCCCCGGGACTAGGACTTCACTCCTACAATGAGCAGTTCTTC	CASNAPGLGLHSYNEQFF
NA	NA	TRBJ2-3	14	TRBV4-3	TGCGCCAGCAGCCACGAGGGTGTCGGAGATACGCAGTATTTT	CASSHEGVGDTQYF
TRBD2	NA	TRBJ2-7	16	TRBV3-1/TRBV3-2	TGTGCCAGCAGTGTTGGACTAGCGGGAGGTTCCTACGAGCAGTACTTC	CASSVGLAGGSYEQYF
TRBD1	NA	TRBJ2-5	15	TRBV28	TGTGCCAGCAGTCAGGGACAGGGGGCAAGGGAGACCCAGTACTTC	CASSQGQGARETQYF
NA	few	TRBJ2-2	14	TRBV30	TGTGCCTGGAGTGAGACTAGGAACACCGGGGAGCTGTTTTTT	CAWSETRNTGELFF
TRBD1	NA	TRBJ1-5	15	TRBV2	TGTGCCAGCAGTGGACAGGGGCCGGAGGGTCAGCCCCAGCATTTT	CASSGQGPEGQPQHF
NA	few	TRBJ2-7	15	TRBV5-6	TGTGCCAGCAGCTTTAGTACAGGGATTTTTGGGGAGCAGTACTTC	CASSFSTGIFGEQYF